This passage covers 8 T cell receptor beta chains from one sample sequenced in a study of shared clonotypes between healthy human individuals. Here immunoSEQ multiplex PCR was the method, and the copy in TCRdb shows in-frame clones only, minus some. The table lists roughly 1,500,000 clones, approximately 98.5% of them singletons. Sequencing was carried out using naive CD4+ T cells sorted from blood. Subset in this sample: CD45RA+ positively selected. The source of these receptors is a man under 40 in good health.

The chain is built from TRBV19 and TRBJ1-2, with D maybe TRBD1 (5 bases). The CDR3 sequence is 17 residues long. Looked up from germline, CDR1 is LNHDA and CDR2 is SQIVND (reference sequence). V shed 3 bases and J shed 8 bases, with 25 bases lying between them. The DNA of the CDR3 is TGTGCCAGTAGTATTTTCGCCCCTCCAGGGTTTGAAGGCGGCTACACCTTC. Amino acids: CASSIFAPPGFEGGYTF.

The CDR3 DNA follows: TGTGCCATCAGGGGGACTAGCGGGAGCTACGAGCAGTACTTC. Translated, it gives CAIRGTSGSYEQYF. This rearrangement joins TRBV10-3 to TRBJ2-7, with TRBD2 matching 14 bases. Trimming at V came to 6 bases and at J to 3 bases, leaving 1 base not matched to a gene. The germline V gene has CDR1 ENHRY and CDR2 SYGVKD. The CDR3 is 14 amino acids.

V is TRBV29-1 and J is TRBJ2-7; 10 bases are a match to TRBD1. The CDR3 is 13 amino acids. The trim removed 7 bases at V and 2 bases at J, leaving 5 bases unmatched. Germline loops: CDR1 SQVTM, CDR2 ANQGSEA. CDR3 DNA: TGCAGCGCACAGACAGGGGGCCCCTACGAGCAGTACTTC. It encodes CSAQTGGPYEQYF.

This chain connects TRBV10-3 to TRBJ1-2; 8 positions agree with TRBD1. The CDR3 runs to 14 residues. V trimming: 0 bases; J trimming: 7 bases; junction bases outside the gene matches: 4. Germline V gene sequence: CDR1 ENHRY, CDR2 SYGVKD. CDR3 DNA sequence: TGTGCCATCAGTGAGTCGGGGACAGGAAGTGGCTACACCTTC. Its protein product is CAISESGTGSGYTF.

J is TRBJ2-3 and V is TRBV13; D gene unclear. Trimming stripped 3 bases from V and 4 bases from J, with 14 bases between. CDR1 PRHDT and CDR2 FYEKMQ come from the germline V gene (reference sequence). CDR3 length equals 15 residues. CDR3 sequence reads: CASSFYESPPDTQYF. DNA of the CDR3: TGTGCCAGCAGCTTCTACGAATCCCCCCCAGATACGCAGTATTTT.

V and J are TRBV5-4 and TRBJ2-7; D unresolved. The germline V gene has CDR1 SGHNT and CDR2 YYREEE (reference sequence). Trimming took 0 bases from V and 7 from J, leaving 14 bases between them. There are 14 residues in the CDR3. Here the CDR3 reads CASSLAPVVGEQYF. CDR3 in DNA: TGTGCCAGCAGCTTGGCCCCCGTTGTGGGGGAGCAGTACTTC.

The chain links TRBV6-6 to TRBJ2-7; TRBD1 might be the D (6 bases). V lost 0 bases to trimming and J lost 11 bases, with 17 bases between them. CDR1 is MNHNY and CDR2 is SVGAGI in the germline V gene (reference sequence). The CDR3 has 14 residues. CDR3 amino acids: CASSYSLRTDRKYF. For the CDR3, the DNA is TGTGCCAGCAGTTACTCCTTACGGACCGACAGGAAGTACTTC.

This clone came up once. This CDR3 is CASSIDGSGTQYF. In nucleotides, the CDR3 is TGTGCCAGTAGTATAGACGGCTCTGGGACCCAGTACTTC. The chain is built from TRBV19 and TRBJ2-5; no firm D call. V dropped 0 bases and J dropped 7 bases, with 9 bases sitting between them. The length of the CDR3 is 13 residues. In germline, CDR1 is LNHDA, CDR2 SQIVND (reference sequence).